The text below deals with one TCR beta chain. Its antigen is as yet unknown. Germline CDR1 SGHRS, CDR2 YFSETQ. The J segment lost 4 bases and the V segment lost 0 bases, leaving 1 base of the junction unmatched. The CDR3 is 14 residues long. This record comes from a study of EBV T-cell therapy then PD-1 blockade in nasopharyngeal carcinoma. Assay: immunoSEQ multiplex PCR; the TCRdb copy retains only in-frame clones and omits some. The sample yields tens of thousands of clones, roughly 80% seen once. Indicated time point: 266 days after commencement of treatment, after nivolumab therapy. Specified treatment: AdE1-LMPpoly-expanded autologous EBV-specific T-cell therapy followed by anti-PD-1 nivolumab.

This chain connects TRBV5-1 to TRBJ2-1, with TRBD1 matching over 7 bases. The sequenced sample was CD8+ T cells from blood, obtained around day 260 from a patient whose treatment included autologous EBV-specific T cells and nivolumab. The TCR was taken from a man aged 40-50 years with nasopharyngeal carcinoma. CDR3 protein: CASSLGQGYNEQFF. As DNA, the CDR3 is TGCGCCAGCAGCTTGGGACAGGGTTACAATGAGCAGTTCTTC.